This TCR beta chain was identified in a study of blood T cell repertoires in COVID-19. Study overall: The origin of the acute and convalescent COVID-19 samples was the United States, Italy and Spain. Nucleic acid was either cDNA or gDNA, and it came from T cells, B-cell-depleted T cells, or PBMCs.

V trimming: 4 bases; J trimming: 9 bases; junction bases outside the gene matches: 7. This CDR3 has 14 residues. CDR1 and CDR2 (germline): SGHRS, YFSETQ. How the authors handled the data: The assay estimated nucleated cells by amplifying reference gene primers. TCRdb keeps only in-frame clones here, not all; method: immunoSEQ multiplex PCR. That table furnishes V, J and clone size, whereas the DNA furnished D and trimming. The table has under 70,000 clones, around 90% seen once; the top ten hold around 15%. The receptor's source is a human donor with active COVID-19. The donor label of this sample is uncertain. Sequenced material: peripheral blood. The chain carries TRBV5-1 and TRBJ1-6; 7 bases fit TRBD1. CDR3 loop: CASSLGQVGSPLHF. CDR3 in DNA: TGCGCCAGCAGCCTAGGACAGGTGGGTTCACCCCTCCACTTT.